One T cell receptor (beta chain) is described in this entry. This entry belongs to a study of blood T cell repertoires in COVID-19. All enrollees were about 18 to 89 years old and from about 25 US areas. Allocation to cohorts depended on clinical history reported by the participants. Donors in Cohort 3 who had recovered were those with two negative PCRs, healthcare professional clearance, or resolution of their symptoms. This CDR3 comprises 14 residues. Germline CDR1 reads MNHNS; CDR2 reads SASEGT. The V and J ends lost 3 bases and 5 bases, in that order; junction bases with no gene match: 5. Per the study methods: Reference gene primer amplification gave nucleated cell count estimates. Assay: immunoSEQ multiplex PCR; the TCRdb copy retains only in-frame clones and omits some. D and trimming come from the DNA, and the V and J calls and clone size come from that table. This table has roughly 180,000 clones, over 75% appearing once.

The sample consisted of PBMCs or T cells enriched from blood (not recorded which). The chain employs TRBV6-1 and TRBJ1-2; 8 bases line up with TRBD1. The clonotype was recovered from a man aged 45-65 years who had recovered from COVID-19. For the CDR3, the DNA is TGTGCCAGCAGTGAGACAGGGGCGGGATATGGCTACACCTTC. It specifies CASSETGAGYGYTF.